These T cell receptor beta chains were read from a single sample in a study of cytomegalovirus exposure and HLA in healthy donors. Method: immunoSEQ multiplex PCR; TCRdb's copy keeps in-frame clones and lacks some. The sample yields some 340,000 clones, about nine tenths seen once. The sample taken for sequencing was PBMCs. The source of these receptors is a woman in her thirties in good health and CMV-seropositive. Each CDR3 is given with its conserved first and last residue. A D gene is named only where the DNA matches it firmly. Rows give clone size only sometimes, using once, few, many, or a class for an expanded clone.

j_call clone_size d_call v_call cdr3_aa cdr3_nt
TRBJ2-3 . . TRBV6-5 CASSYRTGTDTQYF TGTGCCAGCAGTTATCGGACAGGCACAGATACGCAGTATTTT
TRBJ2-2 . . TRBV1 CTSSQLSGLVGPTGELFF TGCACCAGCAGCCAACTGTCCGGACTAGTGGGACCCACCGGGGAGCTGTTTTTT
TRBJ1-5 . . TRBV7-3 CASSGDGLNQPQHF TGTGCCAGCAGCGGGGACGGACTCAATCAGCCCCAGCATTTT
TRBJ2-6 . . TRBV27 CASGLRSGANVLTF TGTGCCAGCGGGCTTCGCTCTGGGGCCAACGTCCTGACTTTC
TRBJ1-3 . . TRBV7-9 CASSKRGSTGNTIYF TGTGCCAGCAGCAAGCGAGGATCAACTGGAAACACCATATATTTT
TRBJ2-5 once . TRBV7-9 CASSLNAGGIETQYF TGTGCCAGCAGCCTAAACGCTGGGGGAATAGAGACCCAGTACTTC
TRBJ1-4 . . TRBV4-2 CASSQEVLTGQTNEKLFF TGTGCCAGCAGCCAAGAAGTTTTGACGGGGCAAACTAATGAAAAACTGTTTTTT
TRBJ1-2 . . TRBV9 CASSPRQDYGYTF TGTGCCAGCAGCCCCAGGCAGGACTATGGCTACACCTTC
TRBJ1-2 . TRBD1 TRBV6-1 CATTGQGLYGYTF TGTGCCACCACCGGACAGGGTTTATACGGCTACACCTTC
TRBJ2-7 . TRBD1 TRBV18 CASSSDRGSYEQYF TGTGCCAGCTCATCAGACAGGGGTTCCTACGAGCAGTACTTC
TRBJ1-2 . TRBD1 TRBV7-2 CASSARQGAGGYTF TGTGCCAGCAGCGCACGACAGGGGGCGGGTGGCTACACCTTC
TRBJ1-2 . . TRBV5-6 CASSLRSLLVGYTF TGTGCCAGCAGCTTGAGAAGCCTCTTAGTTGGCTACACCTTC
TRBJ1-2 once . TRBV27 CASSLDLYGYTF TGTGCCAGCAGTTTGGACCTCTATGGCTACACCTTC
TRBJ2-7 . . TRBV5-6 CASSLALHEQYF TGTGCCAGCAGCTTGGCCCTCCACGAGCAGTACTTC
TRBJ1-6 . . TRBV19 CASSIIGSSPLHF TGTGCCAGTAGTATAATTGGGTCTTCACCCCTCCACTTT
TRBJ2-3 . . TRBV15 CATSRVITDTQYF TGTGCCACCAGCAGAGTGATCACAGATACGCAGTATTTT
TRBJ2-1 . TRBD2 TRBV6-5 CASSLAGTVNEQFF TGTGCCAGCAGCCTAGCGGGAACAGTAAATGAGCAGTTCTTC
TRBJ2-5 . . TRBV13 CASTARLRGETQYF TGTGCCAGCACCGCCCGTTTACGGGGGGAGACCCAGTACTTC
TRBJ2-5 . TRBD2 TRBV6-5 CASSVAGGGETQYF TGTGCCAGCAGTGTAGCGGGAGGAGGAGAGACCCAGTACTTC
TRBJ2-3 once . TRBV7-3 CASSLTLTSTDTQYF TGTGCCAGCAGCTTAACTCTTACTAGCACAGATACGCAGTATTTT
TRBJ2-5 . TRBD2 TRBV7-3 CASSLSEGRAKETQYF TGTGCCAGCAGCTTAAGCGAGGGGAGGGCCAAGGAGACCCAGTACTTC
TRBJ1-1 . TRBD1 TRBV27 CASSSLQGRNTEAFF TGTGCCAGCAGTAGCCTACAGGGGAGGAACACTGAAGCTTTCTTT
TRBJ2-2 . . TRBV20-1 CSATRDGELFF TGCAGTGCTACGAGAGACGGGGAGCTGTTTTTT
TRBJ1-4 . . TRBV27 CASSLYGQLNEKLFF TGTGCCAGCAGTTTATACGGGCAGCTTAATGAAAAACTGTTTTTT
TRBJ1-2 . . TRBV4-2 CASSQDLNTAGVKGGYTF TGTGCCAGCAGCCAAGACCTTAATACGGCAGGGGTGAAAGGCGGCTACACCTTC
TRBJ2-1 . TRBD2 TRBV7-3 CASSLRAGVNEQFF TGTGCCAGCAGCCTTAGAGCGGGAGTGAATGAGCAGTTCTTC
TRBJ1-1 . . TRBV6-1 CASSEAWSGGRGNTEAFF TGTGCCAGCAGTGAAGCATGGTCCGGGGGCCGGGGGAACACTGAAGCTTTCTTT
TRBJ2-1 once . TRBV23-1 CASSHVSWHSYNEQFF TGCGCCAGCAGTCACGTTAGCTGGCACTCCTACAATGAGCAGTTCTTC
TRBJ2-7 . . TRBV7-9 CASSFSMLGSGDEQYF TGTGCCAGCAGCTTCTCCATGTTGGGGAGTGGTGACGAGCAGTACTTC
TRBJ1-6 . TRBD1 TRBV7-9 CASSLGEGARYNSPLHF TGTGCCAGCAGCTTAGGGGAGGGGGCCAGATATAATTCACCCCTCCACTTT
TRBJ2-7 . TRBD2 TRBV4-3 CASSQVFWLAGNEQYF TGCGCCAGCAGCCAAGTCTTTTGGCTAGCGGGAAACGAGCAGTACTTC
TRBJ1-2 few TRBD1 TRBV7-9 CASSTGQYYGYTF TGTGCCAGCAGCACGGGACAGTACTATGGCTACACCTTC
TRBJ2-7 . . TRBV9 CASSVDYTYEQYF TGTGCCAGCAGCGTTGATTATACCTACGAGCAGTACTTC
TRBJ2-3 . TRBD1 TRBV25-1 CASSDSLGQGTDTQYF TGTGCCAGCAGTGATTCCCTGGGACAGGGTACAGATACGCAGTATTTT
TRBJ1-5 . . TRBV6-5 CASSDTAFQPQHF TGTGCCAGCAGCGATACGGCCTTTCAGCCCCAGCATTTT
TRBJ2-1 . . TRBV27 CASSQTSTWSSYNEQFF TGTGCCAGCAGCCAGACCTCGACTTGGAGCTCCTACAATGAGCAGTTCTTC
TRBJ2-7 . TRBD2 TRBV5-4 CASSDLAGLVPYEQYF TGTGCCAGCAGCGATCTAGCGGGATTGGTGCCCTACGAGCAGTACTTC
TRBJ1-6 . TRBD1 TRBV6-5 CASSYSGQGHSPLHF TGTGCCAGCAGTTACTCGGGACAGGGGCATTCACCCCTCCACTTT
TRBJ2-1 . . TRBV19 CASSMVGGAYNEQFF TGTGCCAGTAGTATGGTTGGGGGCGCCTACAATGAGCAGTTCTTC
TRBJ2-7 . . TRBV28 CASSPPAVYEQYF TGTGCCAGCAGTCCTCCCGCCGTATACGAGCAGTACTTC
TRBJ1-2 . . TRBV28 CASNHEINYGYTF TGTGCCAGTAATCATGAGATTAACTATGGCTACACCTTC
TRBJ2-1 once . TRBV4-1 CASSQDQGRDGAGQFF TGCGCCAGCAGCCAAGATCAGGGAAGGGACGGGGCCGGGCAGTTCTTC
TRBJ2-1 . . TRBV29-1 CSVEDAEPEQFF TGCAGCGTTGAAGACGCTGAACCTGAGCAGTTCTTC
TRBJ1-2 . . TRBV7-9 CASSDHEKYGYTF TGTGCCAGCAGCGATCACGAAAAATATGGCTACACCTTC
TRBJ2-7 . . TRBV19 CASSTPDTTYEQYF TGTGCCAGTAGTACCCCCGATACAACCTACGAGCAGTACTTC
TRBJ2-1 . . TRBV30 CAWSVSSSNNEQFF TGTGCCTGGAGTGTGTCCAGCAGCAACAATGAGCAGTTCTTC
TRBJ2-6 . . TRBV4-3 CASSQEDAGTISSGANVLTF TGCGCCAGCAGCCAAGAAGACGCGGGGACAATCAGCTCTGGGGCCAACGTCCTGACTTTC
TRBJ1-4 . . TRBV18 CASSHYSDTNEKLFF TGTGCCAGCTCACACTACAGCGACACTAATGAAAAACTGTTTTTT
TRBJ2-6 . . TRBV2 CASVPSSGANVLTF TGTGCCAGCGTTCCTAGCTCTGGGGCCAACGTCCTGACTTTC
TRBJ2-7 . TRBD1 TRBV7-9 CASSLGTGGTYEQYF TGTGCCAGCAGCTTAGGGACAGGGGGCACCTACGAGCAGTACTTC
TRBJ2-7 . TRBD1 TRBV5-1 CASSGGQGAEYF TGCGCCAGCAGCGGGGGACAGGGGGCCGAGTACTTC
TRBJ2-7 . TRBD2 TRBV5-1 CASSWSPGLAGPPYEQYF TGCGCCAGCAGCTGGTCACCGGGACTAGCGGGGCCCCCCTACGAGCAGTACTTC
TRBJ1-1 . . TRBV28 CASSFGPHTEAFF TGTGCCAGCAGTTTCGGGCCCCACACTGAAGCTTTCTTT
TRBJ2-3 . TRBD1 TRBV7-3 CASSSQGADTQYF TGTGCCAGCAGCTCACAGGGGGCAGATACGCAGTATTTT
TRBJ2-3 . TRBD2 TRBV6-4 CASSPTSGGPTDTQYF TGTGCCAGCAGTCCCACTAGCGGGGGGCCCACAGATACGCAGTATTTT
TRBJ2-7 . TRBD2 TRBV2 CASIRAGEVIEQYF TGTGCCAGCATCAGAGCGGGGGAGGTGATCGAGCAGTACTTC
TRBJ2-7 once . TRBV9 CASSVPAGASYEQYF TGTGCCAGCAGTGTCCCGGCGGGGGCCTCCTACGAGCAGTACTTC
TRBJ2-3 . . TRBV10-3 CAISLDGTQHTQYF TGTGCCATCAGCCTCGACGGGACGCAGCATACGCAGTATTTT
TRBJ1-2 . . TRBV4-1 CASSHQGYGYTF TGCGCCAGCAGCCATCAGGGGTATGGCTACACCTTC
TRBJ2-1 . . TRBV5-1 CASRQQADSYNEQFF TGCGCCAGCAGACAGCAGGCCGACTCCTACAATGAGCAGTTCTTC